The 25 T cell receptor beta chains reported below all come from one sample, sequenced in a study of CD8 T cells in ankylosing spondylitis. One entry per CDR3 protein results from TCRdb running MiXCR on the 5' RACE reads. Of about 88,000 distinct CDR3 sequences in the sample, 27% were seen once. Sequencing was done on a sample of blood, either unsorted or a sorted T cell fraction (not recorded which). These receptors all stem from a male donor with ankylosing spondylitis or in good health (not recorded which).

This clonotype was recorded at least ten times. The chain recombines TRBV7-2 with TRBJ2-3; TRBD1 agrees at 7 bases. Germline V gives CDR1 SGHTA, CDR2 FQGNSA. J gave up 3 bases and V 0 bases, and 0 bases lay outside the gene matches. The CDR3 is 14 amino acids. The CDR3 spells CASSLARGTDTQYF. CDR3 DNA sequence: TGTGCCAGCAGCTTAGCCAGGGGGACAGATACGCAGTATTTT.

The table lists this clonotype with a few counts. The chain carries TRBV5-5 and TRBJ2-2; D is undetermined. CDR1 and CDR2 (germline): SGHKS, YYEKEE (reference sequence). The ends were cut back, 0 bases at V and 4 bases at J, with 4 bases in the middle. The CDR3 length is 13 residues. CDR3 region: CASSLVGTGELFF. The DNA for the CDR3 is TGTGCCAGCAGCTTGGTCGGCACCGGGGAGCTGTTTTTT.

There are a few counts of this clonotype. This chain uses TRBV4-1 with TRBJ1-5, with D tentatively TRBD1 (6 bases). The V gene's germline CDR1 is MGHRA and CDR2 YSYEKL. Trimming took 0 bases from V and 7 from J, leaving 13 bases between them. The CDR3 runs to 15 residues. CDR3 coding DNA: TGCGCCAGCAGCCAAGAACAGGGTATCTGGCAGCCCCAGCATTTT. Translating gives CASSQEQGIWQPQHF.

This clonotype was picked up a small number of times. In DNA, the CDR3 is TGTGCCAGCAGCTTCCTCGGGGCGGAGTATGGCTACACCTTC. This sequence encodes CASSFLGAEYGYTF. This chain joins TRBV7-8 and TRBJ1-2; tentatively, D is TRBD1 (5 bases). Germline-derived CDR1 and CDR2 are SGHVS and FQNEAQ. The CDR3 length is 14 residues. V lost 3 bases and J 5 bases, leaving 13 bases between the germline ends.

Written as DNA, the CDR3 is TGTGCCAGCAGCTTAGCTCGAAGGAGCCCTTACTCTGGAAACACCATATATTTT. Translated, it gives CASSLARRSPYSGNTIYF. The J gene is TRBJ1-3, the V gene TRBV11-1, with no clear D. Between the trimmed V and J ends, which lost 0 bases and 0 bases, there was a span of 15 bases. CDR3 length equals 18 residues. Germline-derived CDR1 and CDR2 are SGHAT and FQDESV (reference sequence).

This clonotype was counted ten times or more. The CDR3 is CSVRPHDRPGEEQFF. DNA of the CDR3: TGCAGCGTCCGACCCCATGACAGACCCGGTGAGGAGCAGTTCTTC. The chain carries TRBV29-1 and TRBJ2-1; D possibly corresponds to TRBD1 (5 bases). The V end was cut by 6 bases, the J end by 10 bases, with 25 bases between. The CDR3 runs to 15 residues. Per germline, CDR1 SQVTM and CDR2 ANQGSEA.

This clonotype was recorded a few times. The rearrangement joins TRBV12-3 or TRBV12-4 to TRBJ2-1; 8 bases match TRBD2. This CDR3 has 15 amino acids. Trimming took 4 bases from V and 6 from J; bases not matched to a gene: 8. This CDR3 reads CASSWGPGLVNEQFF. The CDR3, as DNA: TGTGCCAGCAGTTGGGGTCCGGGACTAGTCAATGAGCAGTTCTTC.

This clonotype was observed a handful of times. The V call is TRBV12-3 or TRBV12-4, the J call TRBJ1-1; no clear D gene. V was cut by 2 bases and J by 1 base, with 5 bases left in between. This CDR3 region has 13 residues. DNA of the CDR3: TGTGCCAGCAGTTTAACCAGGAACACTGAAGCTTTCTTT. As protein: CASSLTRNTEAFF.

The chain combines TRBV27 with TRBJ2-7; a possible D gene is TRBD2 (6 bases). Germline assignment: CDR1 MNHEY and CDR2 SMNVEV (reference sequence). V was shortened by 6 bases and J by 2 bases, with 17 bases between the two germline ends. CDR3 length: 15 residues. The CDR3 is CASSPRAGNAYEQYF. CDR3 sequence (DNA): TGTGCCAGCAGCCCACGGGCGGGGAATGCCTACGAGCAGTACTTC.

At least ten counts were recorded for this clonotype. The chain employs TRBV5-1 and TRBJ1-1; tentatively, D is TRBD1 (5 bases). V lost 4 bases, J lost 1 base, and 11 bases lay in between. Per germline, CDR1 SGHRS and CDR2 YFSETQ. The CDR3 runs to 14 residues. In DNA, the CDR3 is TGCGCCAGCAGCCCCCGGGGGTCGAACACTGAAGCTTTCTTT. Amino acids: CASSPRGSNTEAFF.

This clonotype has only one observation. The chain couples TRBV7-9 to TRBJ2-1, with D possibly TRBD1 on 5 matching bases. Germline V lookup: CDR1 SEHNR, CDR2 FQNEAQ (reference sequence). Trimming stripped 3 bases from V and 7 bases from J, with 16 bases between. The CDR3 contains 15 residues. The CDR3 spells CASSLGSIGANEQFF. CDR3 in DNA: TGTGCCAGCAGCTTGGGTAGCATTGGGGCGAATGAGCAGTTCTTC.

This clonotype was counted a few times. The J gene is TRBJ2-7, the V gene TRBV6-2 or TRBV6-3; D is perhaps TRBD2 (6 bases). This CDR3 region has 13 residues. The V end was cut by 7 bases, the J end by 3 bases, with 13 bases between. The germline V gene encodes CDR1 MNHEY and CDR2 SVGEGT. The CDR3 spells CASKDRGSYEQYV. The CDR3 nucleotides are TGTGCCAGCAAGGATCGGGGGAGCTACGAGCAGTACGTC.

The CDR3 sequence is CAISTRGGEQYV. The CDR3 nucleotides read TGTGCCATCAGTACGCGGGGGGGCGAGCAGTACGTC. The V and J genes are TRBV10-3 and TRBJ2-7; 9 positions agree with TRBD2. CDR1 is ENHRY, CDR2 SYGVKD, per germline. The CDR3 consists of 12 residues. V shed 5 bases, J shed 6 bases, and the junction held 2 bases outside the gene matches.

V is TRBV20-1 and J is TRBJ2-6; TRBD1 agrees at 9 bases. This CDR3 contains 16 residues. The trim removed 4 bases at V and 4 bases at J, leaving 8 bases unmatched. The germline V gene encodes CDR1 DFQATT and CDR2 SNEGSKA (reference sequence). CDR3 DNA sequence: TGCAGTGCTACCGGGACAGGGACTTCAGGGGCCAACGTCCTGACTTTC. Translation gives CSATGTGTSGANVLTF.

This clonotype has just a few counts. The chain is built from TRBV20-1 and TRBJ2-3, with 16 bases identical to TRBD2. Trimming cost V 5 bases and J 6 bases; bases outside gene matches: 5. Looked up from germline, CDR1 is DFQATT and CDR2 is SNEGSKA (reference sequence). This CDR3 has 15 residues. CDR3 nucleotide sequence: TGCAGTGCTGGGACTAGCGGGGGGGCCGGGGATACGCAGTATTTT. Protein product: CSAGTSGGAGDTQYF.

There are a few counts of this clonotype. V and J are TRBV4-2 and TRBJ1-1; tentative D call: TRBD1 (5 bases). The CDR3 has 15 amino acids. CDR1 and CDR2 from the germline V gene are LGHNA and YNFKEQ. V was clipped by 1 base and J by 7 bases, with 16 bases between them. CDR3 in DNA: TGTGCCAGCAGCCAAGTCTTGTCCAGGGTTGGTGAAGCTTTCTTT. It yields the protein CASSQVLSRVGEAFF.

There are a few counts of this clonotype. This sequence joins TRBV20-1 and TRBJ1-2; D gene ambiguous. Germline lookup yields CDR1 DFQATT and CDR2 SNEGSKA (reference sequence). CDR3 size: 13 residues. The V gene lost 3 bases and the J gene lost 4 bases, with 12 bases spanning the gap. CDR3 amino acids: CSASDPVSYGYTF. The CDR3 DNA reads TGCAGTGCTAGTGATCCGGTGTCCTATGGCTACACCTTC.

This clonotype was observed many times. The gene calls are TRBV5-5 and TRBJ2-7, with TRBD2 identical over 7 bases. This CDR3 spans 14 amino acids. From germline, CDR1 is SGHKS and CDR2 YYEKEE (reference sequence). The V gene end was trimmed by 2 bases and the J gene end by 6 bases; junction bases not matched to a gene: 8. CDR3 protein: CASSLRLAPSEQYV. The CDR3 DNA follows: TGTGCCAGCAGCTTACGACTAGCACCATCCGAGCAGTACGTC.

The J gene is TRBJ1-3, the V gene TRBV7-8; TRBD1 might be the D (5 bases). V was clipped by 4 bases and J by 4 bases, with 17 bases between them. There are 16 residues in the CDR3. Per germline, CDR1 SGHVS and CDR2 FQNEAQ. The CDR3 DNA reads as TGTGCCAGCAGCTATATGATCGGGACCGAGGGAAACACCATATATTTT. It codes for CASSYMIGTEGNTIYF.

The chain recombines TRBV5-1 with TRBJ2-1; unclear D gene. Germline CDR1 SGHRS, CDR2 YFSETQ. V lost 2 bases and J lost 0, with 9 bases in between. This CDR3 region has 15 residues. This CDR3 reads CASSLAAPSYNEQFF. DNA for the CDR3: TGCGCCAGCAGCTTAGCCGCTCCCTCCTACAATGAGCAGTTCTTC.

There are many counts of this clonotype. CDR3 amino acids: CASSAPSSASNYEQYF. The CDR3 DNA sequence: TGTGCCAGCAGTGCGCCCTCTTCCGCCTCTAACTACGAGCAGTACTTC. The chain recombines TRBV6-1 with TRBJ2-7; the D is unclear. The CDR3 extends over 16 amino acids. Germline V gene data show CDR1 as MNHNS and CDR2 as SASEGT. V lost 4 bases to trimming and J lost 3 bases, with 19 bases between them.

This clonotype came up a few times. The V gene is TRBV5-1, the J gene TRBJ2-1; TRBD1 agrees at 8 bases. Germline assignment: CDR1 SGHRS and CDR2 YFSETQ. J lost 8 bases, V lost 6 bases, and 4 bases had no gene match. There are 12 residues in the CDR3. CDR3 DNA sequence: TGCGCCAGCACCGCGACAGGGGATGAGCAGTTCTTC. As protein: CASTATGDEQFF.

The chain combines TRBV12-3 or TRBV12-4 with TRBJ2-1, with TRBD2 identical over 12 bases. Germline trimming cut 3 bases from V and 2 bases from J; bases unmatched to any gene: 8. The CDR3 contains 18 residues. The CDR3 loop is CASSFRLAGVGPYNEQFF. In DNA, the CDR3 is TGTGCCAGCAGTTTTCGACTAGCGGGAGTAGGGCCCTACAATGAGCAGTTCTTC.

This chain's CDR3 is CASSLAGQADGNTIYF. DNA of the CDR3: TGCGCCAGCAGCTTGGCAGGACAGGCGGATGGAAACACCATATATTTT. The genes are TRBV5-1 and TRBJ1-3, with 7 bases aligning to TRBD1. J was trimmed by 3 bases and V by 0 bases; bases with no gene match: 6. The CDR3 has 16 residues. The germline gives CDR1 SGHRS, CDR2 YFSETQ.

This clonotype has only a few counts. The CDR3 sequence: CASSLNGWRGGGYTF. The CDR3 DNA reads TGTGCCAGCAGCTTAAATGGGTGGAGGGGAGGTGGCTACACCTTC. This chain links TRBV7-2 with TRBJ1-2; D is possibly TRBD1 (5 bases). V was pared by 2 bases and J by 7 bases, with 17 bases between. The CDR3 covers 15 residues. Germline lookup yields CDR1 SGHTA and CDR2 FQGNSA. Based on the CDR3 plus reference TRBV7-2 and TRBJ1-2, the full variable domain is GAGVSQSPSNKVTEKGKDVELRCDPISGHTALYWYRQSLGQGLEFLIYFQGNSAPDKSGLPSDRFSAERTGGSVSTLTIQRTQQEDSAVYLCASSLNGWRGGGYTFGSGTRLTVV.